The 19 T cell receptor beta chains below come from one sample, sequenced in a study of cytotoxic CD8 clonotypes in ibrutinib-treated CLL. The data were produced by immunoSEQ multiplex PCR, yet TCRdb's version contains in-frame clones alone and is incomplete. The sample has 6,500 to 7,000 clones, roughly 70% seen once; the top ten hold about a quarter. This specimen consisted of PBMCs, obtained before ibrutinib treatment. These receptors all come from a human donor with chronic lymphocytic leukemia.

V gene TRBV6-5 combines with J gene TRBJ1-3, with D perhaps TRBD1 (5 bases). V lost 0 bases, J lost 2 bases, and 11 bases lay in between. The CDR3 runs 16 residues. In germline, CDR1 is MNHEY, CDR2 SVGAGI. DNA for the CDR3: TGTGCCAGCAGTTACTCGACACTGGGGGCTGGAAACACCATATATTTT. It codes for CASSYSTLGAGNTIYF.

In this sample, this clone turned up a few times. This chain uses TRBV19 with TRBJ1-5, with TRBD1 as a possible D gene (6 bases). This CDR3 contains 12 residues. Germline CDR1 reads LNHDA; CDR2 reads SQIVND (reference sequence). V lost 9 bases, J lost 2 bases, and 8 bases lay in between. The CDR3 sequence: CARGGRNQPQHF. In DNA, the CDR3 is TGTGCCAGGGGGGGGCGCAATCAGCCCCAGCATTTT.

V is TRBV6-5 and J is TRBJ1-1; D call uncertain. V was shortened by 0 bases and J by 7 bases, with 9 bases between the two germline ends. Germline V CDR1 and CDR2: MNHEY, SVGAGI. CDR3 length equals 13 residues. The CDR3 coding sequence is TGTGCCAGCAGTTACTCCGCGAAGAATGAAGCTTTCTTT. Its protein product is CASSYSAKNEAFF.

V is TRBV7-8 and J is TRBJ2-1; D is possibly TRBD2 (5 bases). From germline, CDR1 is SGHVS and CDR2 FQNEAQ. Trimming took off 5 bases at V and 12 bases at J, with 11 bases between the two ends. This CDR3 is 11 amino acids long. CDR3 coding DNA: TGTGCCAGCAGCGTAACCGGGATGCAGTTCTTC. Translated, it gives CASSVTGMQFF. Filled out from reference TRBV7-8 and TRBJ2-1, the complete variable domain reads GAGVSQSPRYKVAKRGQDVALRCDPISGHVSLFWYQQALGQGPEFLTYFQNEAQLDKSGLPSDRFFAERPEGSVSTLKIQRTQQEDSAVYLCASSVTGMQFFGPGTRLTVL.

This clone was counted a single time. V usage is TRBV6-1 and J usage is TRBJ1-1; D gene unclear. Trimming stripped 2 bases from V and 5 bases from J, with 12 bases between. This CDR3 is 14 amino acids long. Per the germline V gene, CDR1 is MNHNS and CDR2 is SASEGT. The DNA of the CDR3 is TGTGCCAGCAGTGAAATACAGTATAATACTGAAGCTTTCTTT. Amino acids: CASSEIQYNTEAFF.

This chain joins TRBV7-3 and TRBJ2-1, with 8 positions matching TRBD2. With V trimmed by 5 bases and J by 7 bases, 4 bases remained unmatched. The germline CDR1 and CDR2 sequences are SGHTA and FQGTGA. CDR3 length: 13 amino acids. The CDR3 spells CASSLSGANEQFF. The DNA for the CDR3 is TGTGCCAGCAGCCTTAGCGGGGCAAATGAGCAGTTCTTC.

The chain has TRBV7-9 and TRBJ1-5, with D maybe TRBD1 (6 bases). This CDR3 is built from 14 residues. Germline V gene lookup returns CDR1 SEHNR and CDR2 FQNEAQ (reference sequence). V was cut by 3 bases and J by 5 bases, with 11 bases left in between. CDR3: CASSFSGVYQPQHF. As DNA, the CDR3 is TGTGCCAGCAGCTTTTCAGGGGTTTATCAGCCCCAGCATTTT. Looking up the rest from reference TRBV7-9 and TRBJ1-5 gives the full variable domain: DTGVSQNPRHKITKRGQNVTFRCDPISEHNRLYWYRQTLGQGPEFLTYFQNEAQLEKSRLLSDRFSAERPKGSFSTLEIQRTEQGDSAMYLCASSFSGVYQPQHFGDGTRLSIL.

The rearrangement links TRBV6-1 to TRBJ1-6; D call uncertain. The CDR3 contains 13 residues. V lost 4 bases and J 6 bases, leaving 7 bases between the germline ends. Germline-derived CDR1 and CDR2 are MNHNS and SASEGT. The CDR3 protein is CASSGGFNSPLHF. DNA for the CDR3: TGTGCCAGCAGTGGTGGATTTAATTCACCCCTCCACTTT.

The chain links TRBV14 to TRBJ2-1; the match to TRBD2 covers 15 bases. Germline V lookup: CDR1 SGHDN, CDR2 FVKESK. The length of the CDR3 is 18 residues. Trimming at V came to 0 bases and at J to 7 bases, leaving 7 bases not matched to a gene. CDR3 bases: TGTGCCAGCAGCCAAGACGGACTAGCGGGGGGGCTGTTGAATGAGCAGTTCTTC. Its translation is CASSQDGLAGGLLNEQFF.

J is TRBJ2-7 and V is TRBV19; no firm D call. With 3 bases removed from V and 5 bases from J, the gap between germline ends came to 14 bases. The germline CDR1 and CDR2 sequences are LNHDA and SQIVND (reference sequence). This CDR3 is 14 amino acids long. In DNA form, the CDR3 reads TGTGCCAGTAGTATGTTCAGTGGTGCGGACGAGCAGTACTTC. Translated: CASSMFSGADEQYF.

The chain uses TRBV29-1 and TRBJ2-7; TRBD2 matches 9 bases. In germline, CDR1 is SQVTM, CDR2 ANQGSEA. J was trimmed by 9 bases and V by 5 bases; bases with no gene match: 8. This CDR3 has 12 amino acids. The CDR3 is CSVRREGLVQYF. CDR3 DNA sequence: TGCAGCGTTAGGCGGGAGGGTTTGGTGCAGTACTTC.

The chain uses TRBV7-2 and TRBJ1-2; D uncertain. The CDR3 is 12 residues long. V lost 5 bases to trimming and J lost 0 bases, with 4 bases between them. The V gene's germline CDR1 is SGHTA and CDR2 FQGNSA. The CDR3 DNA is TGTGCCAGCAGCCGACCTAACTATGGCTACACCTTC. This gives the protein CASSRPNYGYTF.

This clone was seen only once. The gene calls are TRBV28 and TRBJ1-2; 7 nucleotides agree with TRBD1. Germline V gene lookup returns CDR1 MDHEN and CDR2 SYDVKM. The ends lost 6 bases at V and 3 bases at J; junction bases unmatched: 4. This CDR3 contains 13 residues. The DNA of the CDR3 is TGTGCCAGCAGAGGACAGGCGCACTATGGCTACACCTTC. It codes for CASRGQAHYGYTF.

CDR3: CASSLDTQYF. CDR3 nucleotides: TGTGCCAGCAGCTTAGATACGCAGTATTTT. The rearrangement joins TRBV11-2 to TRBJ2-3; D call uncertain. Germline assignment: CDR1 SGHAT and CDR2 FQNNGV. V lost 0 bases and J lost 8, with 0 bases in between. This CDR3 is built from 10 residues.

This clone was observed a handful of times. The V call is TRBV2, the J call TRBJ1-1; D not resolved. The CDR3 is 10 amino acids. V gave up 6 bases and J gave up 5 bases, with 4 bases separating them. The germline CDR1 and CDR2 sequences are SNHLY and FYNNEI. The CDR3: CASRRTEAFF. Here the CDR3 DNA reads TGTGCCAGCAGACGGACTGAAGCTTTCTTT.

The rearrangement joins TRBV5-1 to TRBJ1-1; maybe TRBD1 (5 bases). Germline V gene lookup returns CDR1 SGHRS and CDR2 YFSETQ. The CDR3 runs 16 residues. Trimming shortened V by 4 bases and J by 4 bases, and 20 bases separated the two germline ends. CDR3 DNA: TGCGCCAGCAGCGGGGGGAGTTTGGGGTGGAGCACTGAAGCTTTCTTT. Amino acid sequence: CASSGGSLGWSTEAFF.

The chain couples TRBV6-1 to TRBJ2-7, with D unclear. The CDR3 sequence is 15 residues long. Germline V lookup: CDR1 MNHNS, CDR2 SASEGT. V was cut by 6 bases and J by 0 bases, with 15 bases left in between. In nucleotides, the CDR3 is TGTGCCAGCAGAAAAGAGGACGGGCACTCCTACGAGCAGTACTTC. Protein product: CASRKEDGHSYEQYF.

The chain's CDR3 is CASSRTRGGNEKLFF. The CDR3 nucleotides are TGTGCCAGTAGTAGAACCAGAGGTGGGAATGAAAAACTGTTTTTT. V is TRBV19 and J is TRBJ1-4; no reliable D call. The CDR3 sequence is 15 residues long. Deletions cut 4 bases from V and 5 bases from J, with 14 bases between. Germline-derived CDR1 and CDR2 are LNHDA and SQIVND (reference sequence).

This clone is classed as medium-sized. The rearrangement joins TRBV9 to TRBJ1-6, with D possibly TRBD1 on 6 matching bases. Trimming took 2 bases from V and 0 from J, leaving 6 bases between them. This CDR3 has 15 amino acids. Germline V gene data show CDR1 as SGDLS and CDR2 as YYNGEE. The CDR3 protein is CASSVDSSYNSPLHF. The CDR3 coding sequence is TGTGCCAGCAGCGTGGACAGCTCCTATAATTCACCCCTCCACTTT. Drawing the rest from reference TRBV9 and TRBJ1-6, the complete variable domain is DSGVTQTPKHLITATGQRVTLRCSPRSGDLSVYWYQQSLDQGLQFLIQYYNGEERAKGNILERFSAQQFPDLHSELNLSSLELGDSALYFCASSVDSSYNSPLHFGNGTRLTVT.